This TCR beta chain was observed in a study of cytomegalovirus exposure and HLA in healthy donors. Overall study context: When about 400 donors were genotyped, over 80% of them were found to fall in the Caucasian-associated ancestry cluster.

V was trimmed by 4 bases and J by 8 bases, leaving 13 bases between them. The CDR3 is made up of 13 amino acids. The V gene's germline CDR1 is SGDLS and CDR2 YYNGEE. Primers: 60 Vbeta forward and 13 Jbeta reverse. Only in-frame clones appear in the TCRdb table, and some are missing; sequencing was by immunoSEQ multiplex PCR. Here the sample table reports just under 90,000 clones. This TCR came from a girl under 18 in good health and CMV-seropositive. Sequencing used PBMCs. V gene TRBV9 combines with J gene TRBJ1-5; D ambiguous. In DNA, the CDR3 is TGTGCCAGCAGCCCCAGGTGCCTCGAGCCCCAGCATTTT. This encodes CASSPRCLEPQHF. Together with reference TRBV9 and TRBJ1-5, the CDR3 gives the full variable domain: DSGVTQTPKHLITATGQRVTLRCSPRSGDLSVYWYQQSLDQGLQFLIQYYNGEERAKGNILERFSAQQFPDLHSELNLSSLELGDSALYFCASSPRCLEPQHFGDGTRLSIL.